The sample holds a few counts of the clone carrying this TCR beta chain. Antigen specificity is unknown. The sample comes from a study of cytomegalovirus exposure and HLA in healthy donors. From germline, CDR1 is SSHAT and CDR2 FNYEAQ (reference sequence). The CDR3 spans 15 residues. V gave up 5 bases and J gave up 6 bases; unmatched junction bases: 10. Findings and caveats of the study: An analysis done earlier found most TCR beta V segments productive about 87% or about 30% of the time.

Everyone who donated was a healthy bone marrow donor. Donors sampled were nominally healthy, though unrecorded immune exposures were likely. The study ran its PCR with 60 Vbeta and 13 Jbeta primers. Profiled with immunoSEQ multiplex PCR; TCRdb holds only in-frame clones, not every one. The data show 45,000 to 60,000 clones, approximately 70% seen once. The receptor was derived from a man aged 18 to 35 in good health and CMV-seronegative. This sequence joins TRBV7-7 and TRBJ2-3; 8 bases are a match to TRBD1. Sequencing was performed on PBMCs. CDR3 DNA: TGTGCCAGCAGCCCTGGGACAGGTCAATCGGATACGCAGTATTTT. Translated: CASSPGTGQSDTQYF.